These 3 T cell receptor beta chains came from one sample sequenced in a study of cytomegalovirus exposure and HLA in healthy donors (dated by TCRdb to the late 2010s). The library was made by the immunoSEQ multiplex PCR assay. For the multiplex PCR, a mixture combining 60 forward primers for TCR Vbeta segments and 13 reverse primers for TCR Jbeta segments was used. Drawn from immuneACCESS, this table holds only the in-frame rearrangements with V and J called that TCRdb kept. Clones are partly lost; checked studies trace under half to an unresolved V gene and leave the rest unexplained. In this sample the table shows 90,000 to 140,000 clones, approximately 81% of which occur a single time. 1% to 1.5% of the sample is taken by the ten largest. Sequenced material: PBMCs. Every receptor here comes from a man younger than 45 in good health and CMV-seronegative.

The V call is TRBV6-6, the J call TRBJ1-5; 7 bases align to TRBD1. Germline V gene sequence: CDR1 MNHNY, CDR2 SVGAGI (reference sequence). Trimming cost V 2 bases and J 0 bases; bases outside gene matches: 4. The CDR3 totals 16 residues. CDR3 in amino acids: CASSYPGQTSNQPQHF. CDR3 nucleotide sequence: TGTGCCAGCAGTTACCCGGGACAGACTAGCAATCAGCCCCAGCATTTT.

The genes are TRBV5-4 and TRBJ1-2; TRBD1 might be the D (6 bases). Germline V lookup: CDR1 SGHNT, CDR2 YYREEE (reference sequence). CDR3 length: 14 residues. Trimming pared 4 bases from V and 6 bases from J, leaving 16 bases between. CDR3 nucleotides: TGTGCCAGCAGCCCCGAGACAGGACGTCATGGCTACACCTTC. This gives the protein CASSPETGRHGYTF.

This chain connects TRBV7-8 to TRBJ2-5; 10 bases map to TRBD2. The CDR3 loop spans 16 amino acids. J gave up 5 bases and V 1 base, and 7 bases lay outside the gene matches. Germline CDR1 SGHVS, CDR2 FQNEAQ. CDR3 loop: CASSLERISGGETQYF. The CDR3 DNA follows: TGTGCCAGCAGCTTAGAAAGGATTAGCGGGGGGGAGACCCAGTACTTC.